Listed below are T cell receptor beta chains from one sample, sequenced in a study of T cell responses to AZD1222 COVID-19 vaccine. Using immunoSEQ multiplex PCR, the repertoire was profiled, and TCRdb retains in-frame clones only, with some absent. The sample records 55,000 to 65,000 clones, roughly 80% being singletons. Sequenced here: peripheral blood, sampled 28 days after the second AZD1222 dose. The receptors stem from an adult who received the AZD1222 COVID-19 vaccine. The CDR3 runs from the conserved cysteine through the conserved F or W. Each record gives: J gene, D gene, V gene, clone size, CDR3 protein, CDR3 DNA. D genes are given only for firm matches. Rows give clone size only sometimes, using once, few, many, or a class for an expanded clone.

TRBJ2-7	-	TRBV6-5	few	CASRQTGSYEQYF	TGTGCCAGCAGACAGACAGGATCCTACGAGCAGTACTTC
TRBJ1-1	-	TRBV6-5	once	CASSYEVRTEAFF	TGTGCCAGCAGTTACGAAGTCCGGACTGAAGCTTTCTTT
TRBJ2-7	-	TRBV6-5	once	CASTQDRRGFYEQYF	TGTGCCAGCACCCAGGACCGGAGAGGATTCTACGAGCAGTACTTC
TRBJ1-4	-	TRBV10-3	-	CAIRAEKLKEKLFF	TGTGCCATCAGGGCCGAGAAGCTTAAGGAAAAACTGTTTTTT
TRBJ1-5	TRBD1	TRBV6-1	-	CASSDRDRGGIEPQHF	TGTGCCAGCAGTGATAGGGACAGGGGGGGAATCGAGCCCCAGCATTTT
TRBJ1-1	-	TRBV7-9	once	CASSNEGNTEAFF	TGTGCCAGCAGCAACGAGGGGAACACTGAAGCTTTCTTT
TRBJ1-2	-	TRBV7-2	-	CASSPGTNYGYTF	TGTGCCAGCAGCCCCGGGACTAACTATGGCTACACCTTC
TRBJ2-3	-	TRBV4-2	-	CASSQGTARLDTQYF	TGTGCCAGCAGCCAAGGGACGGCCCGGTTGGATACGCAGTATTTT
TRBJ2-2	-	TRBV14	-	CASSQDTFGELFF	TGTGCCAGCAGCCAAGATACATTCGGGGAGCTGTTTTTT
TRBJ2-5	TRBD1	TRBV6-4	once	CARGQFSETQYF	TGTGCCAGGGGACAGTTTAGCGAGACCCAGTACTTC
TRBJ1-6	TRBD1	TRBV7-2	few	CASSLLGTVSPLHF	TGTGCCAGCAGCTTACTTGGGACAGTATCACCCCTCCACTTT
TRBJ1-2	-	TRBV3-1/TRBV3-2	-	CASSPPTGSGYTF	TGTGCCAGCAGCCCTCCAACGGGATCTGGCTACACCTTC
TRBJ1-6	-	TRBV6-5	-	CASRLLVRSPLHF	TGTGCCAGCAGACTCTTGGTACGGTCACCCCTCCACTTT
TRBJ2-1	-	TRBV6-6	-	CASSYSGVEQFF	TGTGCCAGCAGTTACTCGGGGGTGGAGCAGTTCTTC
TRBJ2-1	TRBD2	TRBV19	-	CASSIGTSGAYEQFF	TGTGCCAGTAGTATAGGGACTAGCGGGGCCTATGAGCAGTTCTTC
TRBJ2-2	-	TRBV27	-	CASRETNTGELFF	TGTGCCAGCCGCGAGACCAACACCGGGGAGCTGTTTTTT
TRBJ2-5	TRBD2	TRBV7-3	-	CASSSGTSTETQYF	TGTGCCAGCAGCTCCGGGACTAGCACAGAGACCCAGTACTTC